What follows are 14 T cell receptor beta chains derived from one specimen sequenced in a study of T cell responses to AZD1222 COVID-19 vaccine. Data came from immunoSEQ multiplex PCR; TCRdb stores just in-frame clones and leaves some out. The sample has roughly 120,000 clones, about 90% seen once. The sequencing here drew on peripheral blood, taken 28 days after the second AZD1222 dose. Receptors were obtained from an adult who received the AZD1222 COVID-19 vaccine.

This clone occurred a few times. V is TRBV25-1 and J is TRBJ1-1; D gene ambiguous. The V end lost 4 bases, the J end lost 1 base, and 7 bases lay between the germline ends. The CDR3 is 13 amino acids. Germline values: CDR1 MGHDK, CDR2 SYGVNS. DNA of the CDR3: TGTGCCAGCAGTGGACTCTCGAACACTGAAGCTTTCTTT. Its protein product is CASSGLSNTEAFF.

The chain uses TRBV6-5 and TRBJ1-6; 10 bases are shared with TRBD1. The germline V gene has CDR1 MNHEY and CDR2 SVGAGI. The J segment lost 7 bases and the V segment lost 6 bases, leaving 6 bases of the junction unmatched. There are 15 residues in the CDR3. The CDR3 here is CASRRGTGANSPLHF. CDR3 in DNA: TGTGCCAGCAGACGAGGGACAGGGGCAAATTCACCCCTCCACTTT.

The chain links TRBV7-6 to TRBJ2-7; possible D gene TRBD1, 6 bases. The V and J ends lost 4 bases and 2 bases respectively, with 18 bases between them. There are 16 residues in the CDR3. CDR1 is SGHVS and CDR2 is FNYEAQ in the germline V gene. The CDR3 sequence: CASSSLASTGTYEQYF. The CDR3 DNA reads as TGTGCCAGCAGCTCCCTTGCTTCGACAGGAACCTACGAGCAGTACTTC.

The chain combines TRBV7-2 with TRBJ1-4; TRBD1 is a possible D gene (5 bases). This CDR3 is 14 amino acids long. Germline CDR1 and CDR2: SGHTA and FQGNSA. Trimming left V 0 bases short and J 8 bases short, with 10 bases between. CDR3 in amino acids: CASSLAGPGEKLFF. The CDR3 DNA follows: TGTGCCAGCAGCTTAGCGGGACCGGGGGAAAAACTGTTTTTT.

This sequence joins TRBV5-5 and TRBJ1-5; the D gene is possibly TRBD1 (5 bases). The CDR3 sequence is 14 residues long. Germline lookup yields CDR1 SGHKS and CDR2 YYEKEE (reference sequence). V was cut by 1 base and J by 4 bases, with 9 bases left in between. Written as DNA, the CDR3 is TGTGCCAGCAGCTTGACGGGGGTTAATCAGCCCCAGCATTTT. This sequence encodes CASSLTGVNQPQHF.

The chain links TRBV6-5 to TRBJ1-1; 8 positions agree with TRBD1. CDR1 and CDR2 from the germline V gene are MNHEY and SVGAGI. The length of the CDR3 is 14 residues. The ends lost 6 bases at V and 8 bases at J; junction bases unmatched: 11. CDR3 bases: TGTGCCAGCAGCCTAGGGGCAGGGGGCACGGAAGCTTTCTTT. Amino acid sequence: CASSLGAGGTEAFF.

V and J are TRBV19 and TRBJ2-2, with D maybe TRBD2 (6 bases). This CDR3 spans 15 amino acids. The germline gives CDR1 LNHDA, CDR2 SQIVND (reference sequence). The V end was cut by 6 bases, the J end by 0 bases, with 11 bases between. The DNA of the CDR3 is TGTGCCAGTAGGCTTAGCGGTGCGAACACCGGGGAGCTGTTTTTT. This translates into CASRLSGANTGELFF. The full variable domain, rest sourced from reference TRBV19 and TRBJ2-2, is DGGITQSPKYLFRKEGQNVTLSCEQNLNHDAMYWYRQDPGQGLRLIYYSQIVNDFQKGDIAEGYSVSREKKESFPLTVTSAQKNPTAFYLCASRLSGANTGELFFGEGSRLTVL.

The chain recombines TRBV14 with TRBJ1-2; D is undetermined. V was shortened by 1 base and J by 3 bases, with 9 bases between the two germline ends. The germline CDR1 and CDR2 sequences are SGHDN and FVKESK. The CDR3 consists of 14 residues. CDR3 sequence (DNA): TGTGCCAGCAGCCAAGTGCAAGTTGACTATGGCTACACCTTC. This translates into CASSQVQVDYGYTF.

This clone appeared a few times. V usage is TRBV25-1 and J usage is TRBJ2-2, with TRBD1 identical over 9 bases. The CDR3 runs to 17 residues. Germline V gene sequence: CDR1 MGHDK, CDR2 SYGVNS. The trim removed 7 bases at V and 4 bases at J, leaving 13 bases unmatched. CDR3 coding DNA: TGTGCCAGCACCAGTGGCCCATTGACAGGGGGCACCGGGGAGCTGTTTTTT. It is translated as CASTSGPLTGGTGELFF.

The J gene is TRBJ1-4, the V gene TRBV20-1; D not resolved. The CDR3 runs 14 residues. V gave up 3 bases and J gave up 7 bases, with 15 bases separating them. Germline V gene lookup returns CDR1 DFQATT and CDR2 SNEGSKA (reference sequence). The CDR3 DNA sequence: TGCAGTGCTAGTAGGGCCGGGAGGAGTGAAAAACTGTTTTTT. Translating gives CSASRAGRSEKLFF.

The genes are TRBV7-9 and TRBJ1-4; D is undetermined. CDR1 and CDR2 (germline): SEHNR, FQNEAQ (reference sequence). Trimming cost V 5 bases and J 3 bases, with 16 bases left between them. The CDR3 length is 16 residues. The DNA of the CDR3 is TGTGCCAGCAGCGACCGACCCCGGCTCGCTAATGAAAAACTGTTTTTT. Its protein is CASSDRPRLANEKLFF.

This rearrangement joins TRBV6-5 to TRBJ1-1; D is perhaps TRBD1 (5 bases). Germline V lookup: CDR1 MNHEY, CDR2 SVGAGI. The CDR3 runs to 12 residues. Deletions cut 8 bases from V and 4 bases from J, with 11 bases between. Written as DNA, the CDR3 is TGTGCCAGCCGGCGAAGGGGCACTGAAGCTTTCTTT. This translates into CASRRRGTEAFF.

The V and J genes are TRBV5-4 and TRBJ1-3, with D maybe TRBD1 (6 bases). Germline V gene data show CDR1 as SGHNT and CDR2 as YYREEE (reference sequence). The CDR3 consists of 15 residues. The V and J ends lost 1 base and 2 bases respectively, with 10 bases between them. This CDR3 reads CASSLRGSAGNTIYF. The CDR3 DNA is TGTGCCAGCAGCTTGAGGGGGTCTGCTGGAAACACCATATATTTT. Filled out from reference TRBV5-4 and TRBJ1-3, the complete variable domain reads ETGVTQSPTHLIKTRGQQVTLRCSSQSGHNTVSWYQQALGQGPQFIFQYYREEENGRGNFPPRFSGLQFPNYSSELNVNALELDDSALYLCASSLRGSAGNTIYFGEGSWLTVV.

The V gene is TRBV18, the J gene TRBJ2-6; tentatively, D is TRBD1 (5 bases). In germline, CDR1 is KGHSH, CDR2 LQKENI. V was cut by 6 bases and J by 2 bases, with 14 bases left in between. The CDR3 sequence is 16 residues long. Here the CDR3 reads CASSPQGRPGANVLTF. The CDR3 DNA is TGTGCCAGCTCGCCGCAGGGTCGCCCTGGGGCCAACGTCCTGACTTTC.